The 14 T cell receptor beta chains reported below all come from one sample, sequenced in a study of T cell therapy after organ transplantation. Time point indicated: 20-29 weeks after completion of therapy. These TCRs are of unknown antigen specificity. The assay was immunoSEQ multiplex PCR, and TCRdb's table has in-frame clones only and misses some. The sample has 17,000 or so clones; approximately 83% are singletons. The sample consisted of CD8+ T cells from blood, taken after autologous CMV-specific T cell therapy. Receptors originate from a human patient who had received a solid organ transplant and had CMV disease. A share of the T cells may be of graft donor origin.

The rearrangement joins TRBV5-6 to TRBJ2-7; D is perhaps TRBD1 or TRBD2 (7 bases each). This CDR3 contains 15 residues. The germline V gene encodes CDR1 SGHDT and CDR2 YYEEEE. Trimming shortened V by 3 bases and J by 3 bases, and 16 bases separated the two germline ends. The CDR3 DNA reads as TGTGCCAGCAGCTCCATGACAGGGAGGGACTACGAGCAGTACTTC. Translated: CASSSMTGRDYEQYF. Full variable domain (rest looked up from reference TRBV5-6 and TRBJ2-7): DAGVTQSPTHLIKTRGQQVTLRCSPKSGHDTVSWYQQALGQGPQFIFQYYEEEERQRGNFPDRFSGHQFPNYSSELNVNALLLGDSALYLCASSSMTGRDYEQYFGPGTRLTVT.

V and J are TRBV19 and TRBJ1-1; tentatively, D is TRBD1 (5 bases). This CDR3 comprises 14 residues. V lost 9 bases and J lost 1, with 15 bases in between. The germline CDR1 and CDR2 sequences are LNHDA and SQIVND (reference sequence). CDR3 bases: TGTGCCAGCGACCCAGGGATTGGGAACACTGAAGCTTTCTTT. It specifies CASDPGIGNTEAFF.

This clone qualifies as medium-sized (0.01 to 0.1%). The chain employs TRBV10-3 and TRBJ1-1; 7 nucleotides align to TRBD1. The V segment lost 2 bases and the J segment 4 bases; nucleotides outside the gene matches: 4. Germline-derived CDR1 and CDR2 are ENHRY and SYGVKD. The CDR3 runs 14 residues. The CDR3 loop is CAISEPGGTTEAFF. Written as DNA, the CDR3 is TGTGCCATCAGTGAGCCAGGGGGGACCACTGAAGCTTTCTTT.

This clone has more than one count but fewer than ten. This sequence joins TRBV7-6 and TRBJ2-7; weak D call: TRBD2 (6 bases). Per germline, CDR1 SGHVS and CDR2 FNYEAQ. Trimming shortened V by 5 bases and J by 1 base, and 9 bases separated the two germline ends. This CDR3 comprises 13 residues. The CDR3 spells CASSPGGSYEQYF. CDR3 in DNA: TGTGCCAGCAGCCCCGGAGGGTCCTACGAGCAGTACTTC.

The CDR3 reads CASSLNAGGFDNSPLHF. In nucleotides, the CDR3 is TGTGCCAGCAGCCTTAATGCGGGGGGTTTCGATAATTCACCCCTCCACTTT. This chain connects TRBV7-9 to TRBJ1-6, with D tentatively TRBD1 (5 bases). Germline CDR1 is SEHNR and CDR2 is FQNEAQ (reference sequence). The CDR3 is 17 amino acids. With 5 bases removed from V and 5 bases from J, the gap between germline ends came to 19 bases.

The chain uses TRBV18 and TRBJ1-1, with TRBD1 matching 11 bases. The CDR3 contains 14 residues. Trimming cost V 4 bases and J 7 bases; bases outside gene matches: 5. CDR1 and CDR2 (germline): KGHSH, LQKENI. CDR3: CASSRGQGAGEAFF. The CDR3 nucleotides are TGTGCCAGCTCACGCGGACAGGGGGCGGGTGAAGCTTTCTTT.

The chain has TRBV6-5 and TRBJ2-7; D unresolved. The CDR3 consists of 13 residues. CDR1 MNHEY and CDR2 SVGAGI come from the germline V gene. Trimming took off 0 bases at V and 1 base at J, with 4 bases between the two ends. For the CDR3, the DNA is TGTGCCAGCAGTTACTCGCCATCCTACGAGCAGTACTTC. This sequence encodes CASSYSPSYEQYF.

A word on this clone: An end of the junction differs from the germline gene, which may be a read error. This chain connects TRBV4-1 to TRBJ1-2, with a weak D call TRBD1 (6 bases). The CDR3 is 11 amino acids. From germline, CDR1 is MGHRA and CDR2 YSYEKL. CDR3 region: CASSQEGDTEF. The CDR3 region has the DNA TGCGCCAGCAGCCAAGAAGGGGACACCGAATTC.

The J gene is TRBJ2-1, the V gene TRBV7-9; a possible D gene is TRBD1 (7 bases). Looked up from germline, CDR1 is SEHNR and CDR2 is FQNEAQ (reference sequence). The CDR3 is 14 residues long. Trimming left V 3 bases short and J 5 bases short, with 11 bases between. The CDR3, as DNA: TGTGCCAGCAGCTTCCCAGGGGGGAACAATGAGCAGTTCTTC. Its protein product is CASSFPGGNNEQFF.

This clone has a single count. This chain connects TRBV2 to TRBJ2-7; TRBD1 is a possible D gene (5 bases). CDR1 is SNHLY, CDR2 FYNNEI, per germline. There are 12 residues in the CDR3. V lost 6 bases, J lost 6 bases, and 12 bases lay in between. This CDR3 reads CASSSDSPEQYF. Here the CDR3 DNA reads TGTGCCAGCAGCTCCGACAGCCCCGAGCAGTACTTC.

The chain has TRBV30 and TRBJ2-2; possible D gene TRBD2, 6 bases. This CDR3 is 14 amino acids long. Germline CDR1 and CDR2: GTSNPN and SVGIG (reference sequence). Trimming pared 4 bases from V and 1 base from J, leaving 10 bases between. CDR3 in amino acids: CAWNLRENTGELFF. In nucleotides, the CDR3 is TGTGCCTGGAATTTGCGGGAGAACACCGGGGAGCTGTTTTTT.

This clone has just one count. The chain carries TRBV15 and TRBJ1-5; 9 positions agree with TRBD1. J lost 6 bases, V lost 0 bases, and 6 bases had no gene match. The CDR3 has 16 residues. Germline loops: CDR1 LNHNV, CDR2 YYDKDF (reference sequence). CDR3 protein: CATSRDKTGGSQPQHF. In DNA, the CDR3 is TGTGCCACCAGCAGAGATAAGACAGGGGGTAGTCAGCCCCAGCATTTT.

As DNA, the CDR3 is TGCGCCAGCAGCCAAGTGGACACTACCGGGGAGCTGTTTTTT. Translating it yields CASSQVDTTGELFF. The chain employs TRBV4-3 and TRBJ2-2; D possibly corresponds to TRBD1 (5 bases). V lost 1 base, J lost 5 bases, and 8 bases lay in between. This CDR3 has 14 amino acids. Germline CDR1 and CDR2: LGHNA and YSLEER.

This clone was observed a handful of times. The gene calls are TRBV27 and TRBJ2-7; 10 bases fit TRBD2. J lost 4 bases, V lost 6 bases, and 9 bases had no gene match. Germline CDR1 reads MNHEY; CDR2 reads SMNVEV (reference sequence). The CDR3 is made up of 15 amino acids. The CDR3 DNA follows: TGTGCCAGCAGGGGCCCTAGCGGGAGTATATACGAGCAGTACTTC. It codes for CASRGPSGSIYEQYF.